This T cell receptor beta chain was sequenced in a study of T cell responses to AZD1222 COVID-19 vaccine. Comment on this clone: The antigen is unknown.

Deletions cut 3 bases from V and 1 base from J, with 18 bases between. CDR3 size: 17 residues. Looked up from germline, CDR1 is MDHEN and CDR2 is SYDVKM. The protocol was immunoSEQ multiplex PCR, while the TCRdb copy is restricted to in-frame clones and leaves out a portion. The sample contains 150,000 to 200,000 clones, more than 90% of which appear only once. Study-wide points: Targets within unmutated variant regions were reportedly found for nearly half of spike-specific TCRs. Repertoires in all cases were sampled only once the peak T cell response had passed.

This clonotype was obtained from an adult who received the MenACWY meningococcal vaccine as a control. The sequencing used peripheral blood, collected 28 days after the second dose of the MenACWY control vaccine. V gene TRBV28 combines with J gene TRBJ1-1; tentatively, D is TRBD1 (5 bases). In nucleotides, the CDR3 is TGTGCCAGCAGTTTCAACCAAGGGGCCATCTCGAACACTGAAGCTTTCTTT. Amino acid sequence: CASSFNQGAISNTEAFF.